The 22 T cell receptor beta chains given below trace back to one sample, sequenced in a study of OX40 agonist ivuxolimab in advanced cancers. TCRdb's copy holds only in-frame clones and misses some; the assay was immunoSEQ multiplex PCR. The sample yields 85,000 to 100,000 clones, roughly 90% seen once. The sample in question was CD4+ or CD8+ T cells sorted from blood, obtained in a trial of the OX40 agonist ivuxolimab. These receptors were taken from an adult with an advanced solid tumor such as melanoma, head and neck, liver or kidney cancer.

CDR3 loop: CASRVGGANVLTF. CDR3 in DNA: TGTGCCAGCAGGGTAGGCGGGGCCAACGTCCTGACTTTC. The genes are TRBV6-1 and TRBJ2-6; unclear D gene. V was pared by 6 bases and J by 4 bases, with 7 bases between. Germline V lookup: CDR1 MNHNS, CDR2 SASEGT. The CDR3 is made up of 13 amino acids.

This clone was observed a handful of times. This chain connects TRBV6-1 to TRBJ1-3; D is possibly TRBD1 (5 bases). The CDR3 has 16 residues. The germline gives CDR1 MNHNS, CDR2 SASEGT. V was shortened by 0 bases and J by 0 bases, with 9 bases between the two germline ends. CDR3 amino acids: CASSEAGGTSGNTIYF. CDR3 bases: TGTGCCAGCAGTGAAGCAGGAGGGACCTCTGGAAACACCATATATTTT.

The rearrangement joins TRBV5-6 to TRBJ2-7, with 8 bases that match TRBD1. Germline-derived CDR1 and CDR2 are SGHDT and YYEEEE. Unmatched junction bases numbered 6, after V lost 1 base and J lost 3 bases. This CDR3 is 15 amino acids long. The CDR3 DNA follows: TGTGCCAGCAGCTTGTATGGGACAGGCCACTACGAGCAGTACTTC. Protein sequence: CASSLYGTGHYEQYF.

V and J are TRBV27 and TRBJ2-7, with D perhaps given as TRBD1 or TRBD2 (5 bases each). With 6 bases removed from V and 3 bases from J, the gap between germline ends came to 12 bases. This CDR3 is built from 13 residues. Germline V gene lookup returns CDR1 MNHEY and CDR2 SMNVEV (reference sequence). The CDR3 sequence is CASRPGDLYEQYF. The CDR3, as DNA: TGTGCCAGCAGACCTGGGGACCTCTACGAGCAGTACTTC.

The rearrangement uses TRBV7-8 and TRBJ2-1; 7 nucleotides line up with TRBD1. This CDR3 region has 14 residues. The germline gives CDR1 SGHVS, CDR2 FQNEAQ. Unmatched junction bases numbered 7, after V lost 5 bases and J lost 6 bases. As DNA, the CDR3 is TGTGCCAGCAGCACAGGGGTATCACGCAATGAGCAGTTCTTC. Translating it yields CASSTGVSRNEQFF.

This clone was observed a handful of times. J is TRBJ1-2 and V is TRBV2; D ambiguous. Germline V gives CDR1 SNHLY, CDR2 FYNNEI. This CDR3 comprises 11 residues. The ends were cut back, 2 bases at V and 6 bases at J, with 4 bases in the middle. CDR3 in DNA: TGTGCCAGCAGTGAAACAGATGGCTACACCTTC. This gives the protein CASSETDGYTF.

The rearrangement links TRBV18 to TRBJ2-1; TRBD1 matches at 7 bases. The CDR3 contains 14 residues. V lost 4 bases and J lost 4; bases outside the gene matches: 4. Germline V lookup: CDR1 KGHSH, CDR2 LQKENI. The chain's CDR3 is CASSRGGQYNEQFF. CDR3 in DNA: TGTGCCAGCTCACGAGGGGGCCAATACAATGAGCAGTTCTTC.

The V gene is TRBV6-6, the J gene TRBJ2-3; 7 nucleotides match TRBD2. Germline CDR1 reads MNHNY; CDR2 reads SVGAGI (reference sequence). The CDR3 loop spans 14 amino acids. V lost 8 bases, J lost 2 bases, and 7 bases stayed unmatched. The CDR3 loop is CASGGETFTDTQYF. As DNA, the CDR3 is TGTGCCAGCGGGGGGGAGACTTTCACAGATACGCAGTATTTT.

The chain is built from TRBV27 and TRBJ2-3; 8 nucleotides match TRBD2. The trim removed 3 bases at V and 4 bases at J, leaving 3 bases unmatched. The CDR3 runs to 14 residues. Looked up from germline, CDR1 is MNHEY and CDR2 is SMNVEV (reference sequence). CDR3 in DNA: TGTGCCAGCAGTTTTGACGGGGGGGCAGATACGCAGTATTTT. Encoded protein: CASSFDGGADTQYF.

The J gene is TRBJ1-3, the V gene TRBV10-3; 10 nucleotides align to TRBD1. Trimming took 5 bases from V and 3 from J; bases not matched to a gene: 7. Germline V lookup: CDR1 ENHRY, CDR2 SYGVKD. The CDR3 runs 16 residues. The CDR3 nucleotides are TGTGCCATCAGTCCGGACAGGGGGGCGGGTGGAAACACCATATATTTT. Protein sequence: CAISPDRGAGGNTIYF.

This chain uses TRBV5-1 with TRBJ2-3; D may be TRBD2 (6 bases). Trimming cost V 4 bases and J 2 bases, with 11 bases left between them. The CDR3 covers 14 residues. Germline V CDR1 and CDR2: SGHRS, YFSETQ. The CDR3 DNA reads as TGCGCCAGCAGCCCATCGGGGGACACAGATACGCAGTATTTT. Residues: CASSPSGDTDTQYF. Full variable domain (remainder filled in from reference TRBV5-1 and TRBJ2-3): KAGVTQTPRYLIKTRGQQVTLSCSPISGHRSVSWYQQTPGQGLQFLFEYFSETQRNKGNFPGRFSGRQFSNSRSEMNVSTLELGDSALYLCASSPSGDTDTQYFGPGTRLTVL.

The chain joins TRBV7-8 to TRBJ2-2; 8 bases map to TRBD1. CDR1 and CDR2 (germline): SGHVS, FQNEAQ. J was trimmed by 1 base and V by 1 base; bases with no gene match: 2. The CDR3 length is 16 residues. Here the CDR3 reads CASSLVGTGNTGELFF. The CDR3 coding sequence is TGTGCCAGCAGCTTAGTCGGGACAGGGAACACCGGGGAGCTGTTTTTT.

V is TRBV4-3 and J is TRBJ2-2; 13 bases fit TRBD2. J was trimmed by 3 bases and V by 0 bases; bases with no gene match: 7. Germline CDR1 and CDR2: LGHNA and YSLEER. This CDR3 is built from 19 residues. The CDR3 is CASSQEPRGLAGYTGELFF. As DNA, the CDR3 is TGCGCCAGCAGCCAAGAACCAAGGGGACTAGCGGGGTACACCGGGGAGCTGTTTTTT.

The DNA of the CDR3 is TGTGCCAGCAGCTTAGGGGTCTCCTACGAGCAGTACTTC. Its translation: CASSLGVSYEQYF. The chain joins TRBV7-2 to TRBJ2-7; D is unresolved. Per germline, CDR1 SGHTA and CDR2 FQGNSA. V was clipped by 1 base and J by 0 bases, with 4 bases between them. This CDR3 has 13 amino acids.

This chain links TRBV11-2 with TRBJ1-5; perhaps TRBD1 as D (6 bases). This CDR3 comprises 14 residues. Germline loops: CDR1 SGHAT, CDR2 FQNNGV. V was trimmed by 2 bases and J by 4 bases, leaving 9 bases between them. CDR3 in DNA: TGTGCCAGCAGCTTAACAGGGTCTAATCAGCCCCAGCATTTT. As protein: CASSLTGSNQPQHF.

V gene TRBV2 combines with J gene TRBJ1-2; no clear D gene. Germline V gene sequence: CDR1 SNHLY, CDR2 FYNNEI. V lost 8 bases and J lost 3, with 10 bases in between. The CDR3 sequence is 12 residues long. The CDR3 coding sequence is TGTGCCAGCCGAACAGATTACTATGGCTACACCTTC. This sequence encodes CASRTDYYGYTF.

The CDR3 DNA follows: TGTGCCAGCAGTCCCCAGGCGGACTATGGCTACACCTTC. Translating gives CASSPQADYGYTF. This sequence joins TRBV28 and TRBJ1-2; D is unresolved. Per germline, CDR1 MDHEN and CDR2 SYDVKM. The CDR3 has 13 residues. V was trimmed by 5 bases and J by 3 bases, leaving 10 bases between them.

The chain recombines TRBV2 with TRBJ1-4; a possible D gene is TRBD1 (6 bases). The CDR3 consists of 15 residues. CDR1 is SNHLY, CDR2 FYNNEI, per germline. Trimming cost V 4 bases and J 7 bases, with 16 bases left between them. The CDR3 nucleotides read TGTGCCAGCAGTGCCCTAGGGGGACGGGGTGAAAAACTGTTTTTT. Translating gives CASSALGGRGEKLFF.

The chain is built from TRBV19 and TRBJ2-6; no clear D gene. The CDR3 loop spans 14 amino acids. From germline, CDR1 is LNHDA and CDR2 SQIVND (reference sequence). Trimming removed 5 bases from V and 2 bases from J, with 7 bases in between. The CDR3 region has the DNA TGTGCCAGTAGTCTCGGACCTGGGGCCAACGTCCTGACTTTC. It codes for CASSLGPGANVLTF.

The table lists this clone with a count of one. The V call is TRBV5-8, the J call TRBJ1-5; 7 bases match TRBD1. Germline trimming cut 2 bases from V and 1 base from J; bases unmatched to any gene: 12. The CDR3 contains 18 residues. Germline CDR1 is SGHTS and CDR2 is YDEGEE. For the CDR3, the DNA is TGTGCCAGCAGCTTAGCACAGGGGATGGGTAGGAGCAATCAGCCCCAGCATTTT. It encodes CASSLAQGMGRSNQPQHF. The complete variable domain, with remaining parts taken from reference TRBV5-8 and TRBJ1-5, reads EAGVTQSPTHLIKTRGQQATLRCSPISGHTSVYWYQQALGLGLQFLLWYDEGEERNRGNFPPRFSGRQFPNYSSELNVNALELEDSALYLCASSLAQGMGRSNQPQHFGDGTRLSIL.

There are a few counts of this clone. This chain joins TRBV10-3 and TRBJ1-2, with TRBD1 as a possible D gene (5 bases). The V gene's germline CDR1 is ENHRY and CDR2 SYGVKD. The CDR3 covers 14 residues. V lost 7 bases to trimming and J lost 4 bases, with 16 bases between them. The CDR3 region is CAIKGTEGSYGYTF. The CDR3 DNA is TGTGCCATCAAAGGGACGGAGGGGAGCTATGGCTACACCTTC.

This rearrangement joins TRBV15 to TRBJ2-5; D unresolved. This CDR3 is built from 15 residues. CDR1 LNHNV and CDR2 YYDKDF come from the germline V gene (reference sequence). The ends were cut back, 0 bases at V and 5 bases at J, with 13 bases in the middle. The CDR3 protein is CATSREAAVGETQYF. The CDR3 nucleotides read TGTGCCACCAGCAGAGAGGCGGCGGTTGGGGAGACCCAGTACTTC.